This entry lists 3 T cell receptor beta chains sequenced from one sample in a study of type 1 and type 2 diabetes patients. Amplification started from genomic DNA. A primer set of 30 forward and 13 reverse primers amplified the CDR3. TCRdb analysed the multiplex PCR reads with MiXCR anew, one entry per CDR3 protein. The sample includes about 290,000 distinct CDR3 sequences, around 47% seen only once; the top ten take approximately 13%. Input material: peripheral blood mononuclear cells (PBMCs). The receptors come from a man aged 18 to 29 with type 2 diabetes.

This clonotype was recorded a few times. The chain links TRBV2 to TRBJ2-3, with D possibly TRBD2 on 5 matching bases. The CDR3 runs to 11 residues. Germline V gives CDR1 SNHLY, CDR2 FYNNEI. The V end lost 7 bases, the J end lost 7 bases, and 9 bases lay between the germline ends. The CDR3 sequence is CASKAEYTQYF. Here the CDR3 DNA reads TGTGCCAGCAAAGCGGAGTATACGCAGTATTTT.

The rearrangement uses TRBV2 and TRBJ2-1; no firm D call. Trimming took off 6 bases at V and 6 bases at J, with 15 bases between the two ends. In germline, CDR1 is SNHLY, CDR2 FYNNEI. The CDR3 is 14 residues long. CDR3 sequence (DNA): TGTGCCAGCAGGCCGAAACAGATCTCCAATGAGCAGTTCTTC. This encodes CASRPKQISNEQFF.

Details on this clonotype: This sequence may be a read error, since a much larger clone differs from it by one base. Because it lacks the conserved phenylalanine or tryptophan at the end, this CDR3 is likely a read error. V gene TRBV7-3 combines with J gene TRBJ2-5; 7 bases match TRBD1. V shed 4 bases, J shed 0 bases, and the junction held 2 bases outside the gene matches. The germline V gene has CDR1 SGHTA and CDR2 FQGTGA. The CDR3 totals 14 residues. CDR3 bases: TGTGCCAGCAGCTCAACAGGGGACCAAGAGACCCAGTACCTC. Amino acids: CASSSTGDQETQYL.